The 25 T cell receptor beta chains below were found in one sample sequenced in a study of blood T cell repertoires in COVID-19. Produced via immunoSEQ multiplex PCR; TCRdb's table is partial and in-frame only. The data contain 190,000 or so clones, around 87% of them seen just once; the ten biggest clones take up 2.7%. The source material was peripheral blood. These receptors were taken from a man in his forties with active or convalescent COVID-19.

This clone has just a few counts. The CDR3 coding sequence is TGCAGTGTAAGTGGAGACACTGAAGCTTTCTTT. Protein sequence: CSVSGDTEAFF. The J gene is TRBJ1-1, the V gene TRBV20-1; D is uncertain. Germline V gene sequence: CDR1 DFQATT, CDR2 SNEGSKA (reference sequence). Trimming removed 7 bases at V and 3 bases at J, with 9 bases between. The CDR3 runs to 11 residues.

The CDR3 region is CASSPRDRDSSYEQYF. In DNA, the CDR3 is TGTGCCAGTAGTCCCCGGGACAGGGATTCGTCCTACGAGCAGTACTTC. This chain joins TRBV19 and TRBJ2-7; 9 nucleotides align to TRBD1. The CDR3 is 16 residues long. Germline trimming cut 5 bases from V and 1 base from J; bases unmatched to any gene: 9. Germline CDR1 and CDR2: LNHDA and SQIVND (reference sequence). Full variable domain (rest looked up from reference TRBV19 and TRBJ2-7): DGGITQSPKYLFRKEGQNVTLSCEQNLNHDAMYWYRQDPGQGLRLIYYSQIVNDFQKGDIAEGYSVSREKKESFPLTVTSAQKNPTAFYLCASSPRDRDSSYEQYFGPGTRLTVT.

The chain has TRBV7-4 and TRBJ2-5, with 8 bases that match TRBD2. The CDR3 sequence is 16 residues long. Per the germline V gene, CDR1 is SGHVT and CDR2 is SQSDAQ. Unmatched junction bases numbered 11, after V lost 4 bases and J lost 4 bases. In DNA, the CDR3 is TGTGCCAGCAGCTCACTACGCGGACTAGCCCCAGAGACCCAGTACTTC. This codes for CASSSLRGLAPETQYF.

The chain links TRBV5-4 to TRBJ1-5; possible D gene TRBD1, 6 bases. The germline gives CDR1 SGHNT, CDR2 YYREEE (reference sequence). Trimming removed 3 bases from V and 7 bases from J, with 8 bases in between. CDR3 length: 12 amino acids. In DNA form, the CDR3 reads TGTGCCAGCAGCTCTCAGGGGCAGCCCCAGCATTTT. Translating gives CASSSQGQPQHF.

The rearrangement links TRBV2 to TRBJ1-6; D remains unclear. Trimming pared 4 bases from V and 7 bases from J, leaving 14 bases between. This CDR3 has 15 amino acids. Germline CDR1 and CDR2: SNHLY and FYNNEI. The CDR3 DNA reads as TGTGCCAGCAGTGCGGCGACACGGTTAAATTCACCCCTCCACTTT. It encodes CASSAATRLNSPLHF.

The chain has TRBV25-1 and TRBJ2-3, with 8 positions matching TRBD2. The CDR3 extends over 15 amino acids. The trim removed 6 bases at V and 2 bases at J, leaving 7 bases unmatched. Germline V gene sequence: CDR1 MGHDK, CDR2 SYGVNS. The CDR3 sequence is CASRGSGVITDTQYF. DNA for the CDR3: TGTGCCAGCAGGGGTAGCGGGGTGATCACAGATACGCAGTATTTT.

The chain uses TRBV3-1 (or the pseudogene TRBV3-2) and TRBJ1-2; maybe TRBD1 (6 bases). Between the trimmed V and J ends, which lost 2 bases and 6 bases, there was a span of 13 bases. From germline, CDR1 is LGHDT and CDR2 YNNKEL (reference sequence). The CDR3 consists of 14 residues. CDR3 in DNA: TGTGCCAGCAGCCAACTGAACAGGGCCAATGGCTACACCTTC. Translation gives CASSQLNRANGYTF.

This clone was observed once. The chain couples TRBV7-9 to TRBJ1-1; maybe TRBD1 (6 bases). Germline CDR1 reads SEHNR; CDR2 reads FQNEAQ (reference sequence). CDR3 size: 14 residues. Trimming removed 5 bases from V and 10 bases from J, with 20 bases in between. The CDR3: CASSPTGTLLRAFF. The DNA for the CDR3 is TGTGCCAGCAGCCCCACCGGGACACTCCTCAGAGCTTTCTTT.

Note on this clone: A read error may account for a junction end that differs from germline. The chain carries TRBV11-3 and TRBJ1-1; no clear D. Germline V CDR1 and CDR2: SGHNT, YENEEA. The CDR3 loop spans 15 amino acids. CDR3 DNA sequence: TGTGCCAGCAGCCCTCCGATTGCGGGGAACCCTGAAGCTTTCTTT. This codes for CASSPPIAGNPEAFF.

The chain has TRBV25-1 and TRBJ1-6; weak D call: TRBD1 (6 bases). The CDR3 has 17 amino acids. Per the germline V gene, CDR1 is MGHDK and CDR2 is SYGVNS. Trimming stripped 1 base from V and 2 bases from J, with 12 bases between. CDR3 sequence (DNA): TGTGCCAGCAGTGAATGGAACAGGGACCCCTATAATTCACCCCTCCACTTT. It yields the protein CASSEWNRDPYNSPLHF.

In nucleotides, the CDR3 is TGTGCCAGCAGCTTGACAGGGGCGAACACTGAAGCTTTCTTT. It yields the protein CASSLTGANTEAFF. The V and J genes are TRBV5-8 and TRBJ1-1; the match to TRBD1 covers 7 bases. CDR1 is SGHTS and CDR2 is YDEGEE in the germline V gene. The J segment lost 1 base and the V segment lost 1 base, leaving 1 base of the junction unmatched. The CDR3 spans 14 residues.

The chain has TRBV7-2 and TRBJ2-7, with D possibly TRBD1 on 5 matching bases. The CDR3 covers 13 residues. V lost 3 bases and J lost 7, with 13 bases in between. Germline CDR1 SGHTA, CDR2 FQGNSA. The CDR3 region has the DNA TGTGCCAGCAGCTTGGTGCAGGGTAGAGAGCAGTACTTC. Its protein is CASSLVQGREQYF.

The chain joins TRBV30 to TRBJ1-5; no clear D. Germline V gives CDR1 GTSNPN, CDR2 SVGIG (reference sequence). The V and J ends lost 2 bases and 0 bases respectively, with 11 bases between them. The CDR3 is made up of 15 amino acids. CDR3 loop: CAWSRTETSNQPQHF. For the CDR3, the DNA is TGTGCCTGGAGTCGGACTGAAACTAGCAATCAGCCCCAGCATTTT.

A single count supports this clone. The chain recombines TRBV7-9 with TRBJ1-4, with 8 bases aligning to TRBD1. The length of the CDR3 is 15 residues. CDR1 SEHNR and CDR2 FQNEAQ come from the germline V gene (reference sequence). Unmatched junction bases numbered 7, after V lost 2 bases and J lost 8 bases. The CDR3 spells CASSLTGTGGEKLFF. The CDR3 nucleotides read TGTGCCAGCAGCTTAACCGGGACAGGAGGAGAAAAACTGTTTTTT.

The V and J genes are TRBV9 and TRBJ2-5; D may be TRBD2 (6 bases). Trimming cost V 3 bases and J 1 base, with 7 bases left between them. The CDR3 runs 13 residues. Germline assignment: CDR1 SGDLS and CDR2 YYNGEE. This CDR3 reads CASSGGVQETQYF. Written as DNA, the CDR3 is TGTGCCAGCAGCGGGGGGGTCCAAGAGACCCAGTACTTC.

CDR3 protein: CASSEAPGNQPQHF. The CDR3 nucleotides are TGTGCCAGCAGTGAAGCGCCAGGGAATCAGCCCCAGCATTTT. The chain uses TRBV6-1 and TRBJ1-5; D may be TRBD1 (5 bases). Germline CDR1 reads MNHNS; CDR2 reads SASEGT. Trimming left V 0 bases short and J 4 bases short, with 7 bases between. The CDR3 extends over 14 amino acids.

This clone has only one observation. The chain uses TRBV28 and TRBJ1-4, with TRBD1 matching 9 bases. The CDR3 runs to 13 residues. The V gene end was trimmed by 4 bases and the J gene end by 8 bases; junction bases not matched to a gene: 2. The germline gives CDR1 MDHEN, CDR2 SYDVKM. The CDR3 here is CASSWDREEKLFF. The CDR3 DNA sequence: TGTGCCAGCAGTTGGGACAGGGAGGAAAAACTGTTTTTT.

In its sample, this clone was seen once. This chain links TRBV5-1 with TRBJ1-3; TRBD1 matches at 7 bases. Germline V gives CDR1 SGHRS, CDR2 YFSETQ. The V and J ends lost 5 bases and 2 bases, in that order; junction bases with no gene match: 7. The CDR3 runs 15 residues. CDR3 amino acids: CASSLGQATGNTIYF. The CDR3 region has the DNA TGCGCCAGCAGTCTCGGACAGGCCACTGGAAACACCATATATTTT.

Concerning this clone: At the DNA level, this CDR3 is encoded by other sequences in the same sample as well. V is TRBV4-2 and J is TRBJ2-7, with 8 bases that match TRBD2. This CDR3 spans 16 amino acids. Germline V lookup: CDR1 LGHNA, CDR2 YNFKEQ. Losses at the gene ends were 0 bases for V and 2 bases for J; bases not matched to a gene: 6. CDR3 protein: CASSQDGTSATYEQYF. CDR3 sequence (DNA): TGTGCCAGCAGCCAAGATGGGACTAGTGCGACCTACGAGCAGTACTTC.

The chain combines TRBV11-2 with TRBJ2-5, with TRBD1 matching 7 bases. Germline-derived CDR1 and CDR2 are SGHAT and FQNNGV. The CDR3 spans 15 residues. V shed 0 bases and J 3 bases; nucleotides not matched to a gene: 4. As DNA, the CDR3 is TGTGCCAGCAGCTTAGACCGGGACAGTGAAGAGACCCAGTACTTC. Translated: CASSLDRDSEETQYF.

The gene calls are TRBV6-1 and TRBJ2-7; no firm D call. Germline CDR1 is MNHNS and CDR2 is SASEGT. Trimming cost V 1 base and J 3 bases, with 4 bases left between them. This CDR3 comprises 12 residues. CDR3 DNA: TGTGCCAGCAGTGAAGGAGTCTACGAGCAGTACTTC. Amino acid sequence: CASSEGVYEQYF.

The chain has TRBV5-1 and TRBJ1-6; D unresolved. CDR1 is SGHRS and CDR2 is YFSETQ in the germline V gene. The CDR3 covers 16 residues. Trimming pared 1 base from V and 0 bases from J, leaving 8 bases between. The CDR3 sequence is CASSLIASSYNSPLHF. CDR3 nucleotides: TGCGCCAGCAGCTTGATCGCTAGCTCCTATAATTCACCCCTCCACTTT. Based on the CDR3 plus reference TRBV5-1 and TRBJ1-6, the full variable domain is KAGVTQTPRYLIKTRGQQVTLSCSPISGHRSVSWYQQTPGQGLQFLFEYFSETQRNKGNFPGRFSGRQFSNSRSEMNVSTLELGDSALYLCASSLIASSYNSPLHFGNGTRLTVT.

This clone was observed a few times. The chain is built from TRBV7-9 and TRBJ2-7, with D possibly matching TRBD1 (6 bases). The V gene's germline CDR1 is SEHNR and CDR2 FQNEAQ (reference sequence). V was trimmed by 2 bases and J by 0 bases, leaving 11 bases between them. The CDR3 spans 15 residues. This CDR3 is CASSLSWTASYEQYF. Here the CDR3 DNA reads TGTGCCAGCAGCTTATCGTGGACAGCCTCCTACGAGCAGTACTTC.

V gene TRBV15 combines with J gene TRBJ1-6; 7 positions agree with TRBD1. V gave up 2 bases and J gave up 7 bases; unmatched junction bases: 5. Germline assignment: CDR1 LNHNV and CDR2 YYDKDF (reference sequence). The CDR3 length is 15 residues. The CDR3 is CATSRKTGPNSPLHF. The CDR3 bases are TGTGCCACCAGCAGAAAGACAGGGCCGAATTCACCCCTCCACTTT.

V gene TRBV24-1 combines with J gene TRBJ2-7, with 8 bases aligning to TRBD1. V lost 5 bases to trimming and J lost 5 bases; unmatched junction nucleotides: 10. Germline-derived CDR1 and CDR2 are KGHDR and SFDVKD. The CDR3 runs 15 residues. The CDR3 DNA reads TGTGCCACCAGTGGTACCGGGACAGGTATCCACGAGCAGTACTTC. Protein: CATSGTGTGIHEQYF.